One and the same sample provided the 18 T cell receptor beta chains below, sequenced in a study of blood T cell repertoires in COVID-19. Assay: immunoSEQ multiplex PCR; the TCRdb copy retains only in-frame clones and omits some. This sample has around 340,000 clones, with around 88% found just once. Sample: peripheral blood. The receptors were sampled from a woman in her sixties with COVID-19, enrolled during active disease.

The chain is built from TRBV9 and TRBJ1-4; a weak D match, TRBD1 (6 bases). Germline-derived CDR1 and CDR2 are SGDLS and YYNGEE. This CDR3 is 14 amino acids long. Trimming removed 4 bases from V and 5 bases from J, with 12 bases in between. The CDR3 DNA reads TGTGCCAGCAGCAGTCCCGGGACAAATGAAAAACTGTTTTTT. Translation gives CASSSPGTNEKLFF.

The gene calls are TRBV5-4 and TRBJ1-2; no definite D call. This CDR3 region has 14 residues. From germline, CDR1 is SGHNT and CDR2 YYREEE (reference sequence). V was cut by 0 bases and J by 4 bases, with 10 bases left in between. Here the CDR3 reads CASSLAGPSYGYTF. The CDR3 nucleotides read TGTGCCAGCAGCTTGGCTGGGCCGAGCTATGGCTACACCTTC.

The rearrangement links TRBV2 to TRBJ1-1; D remains ambiguous. The CDR3 runs to 8 residues. Germline loops: CDR1 SNHLY, CDR2 FYNNEI. Trimming shortened V by 9 bases and J by 11 bases, and 7 bases separated the two germline ends. In DNA, the CDR3 is TGTGCCAGTACGGAGGCTTTCTTT. It specifies CASTEAFF.

CDR3 sequence reads: CASSVRGHSYEQYF. In DNA form, the CDR3 reads TGTGCCAGCAGCGTAAGGGGCCACTCCTACGAGCAGTACTTC. V usage is TRBV9 and J usage is TRBJ2-7; the D gene is possibly TRBD1 (5 bases). V lost 1 base to trimming and J lost 0 bases, with 8 bases between them. CDR1 is SGDLS, CDR2 YYNGEE, per germline. This CDR3 has 14 amino acids.

The rearrangement joins TRBV19 to TRBJ1-5, with a tentative D call TRBD1 (5 bases). The CDR3 totals 15 residues. The germline CDR1 and CDR2 sequences are LNHDA and SQIVND (reference sequence). V was clipped by 8 bases and J by 0 bases, with 14 bases between them. CDR3 sequence reads: CASGAVVYSNQPQHF. CDR3 nucleotides: TGTGCCAGTGGGGCGGTAGTCTATAGCAATCAGCCCCAGCATTTT. Drawing the rest from reference TRBV19 and TRBJ1-5, the complete variable domain is DGGITQSPKYLFRKEGQNVTLSCEQNLNHDAMYWYRQDPGQGLRLIYYSQIVNDFQKGDIAEGYSVSREKKESFPLTVTSAQKNPTAFYLCASGAVVYSNQPQHFGDGTRLSIL.

The chain has TRBV19 and TRBJ2-2; 8 bases map to TRBD1. The CDR3 spans 16 residues. Trimming at V came to 5 bases and at J to 4 bases, leaving 9 bases not matched to a gene. Germline loops: CDR1 LNHDA, CDR2 SQIVND (reference sequence). CDR3 in DNA: TGTGCCAGTAGTCGAACCCCCCAGGGGGCCACCGGGGAGCTGTTTTTT. It specifies CASSRTPQGATGELFF. The whole variable domain, filled in from reference TRBV19 and TRBJ2-2, reads DGGITQSPKYLFRKEGQNVTLSCEQNLNHDAMYWYRQDPGQGLRLIYYSQIVNDFQKGDIAEGYSVSREKKESFPLTVTSAQKNPTAFYLCASSRTPQGATGELFFGEGSRLTVL.

The table lists this clone with a count of one. V usage is TRBV5-4 and J usage is TRBJ1-1, with 7 nucleotides matching TRBD1. The V and J ends lost 0 bases and 3 bases, in that order; junction bases with no gene match: 5. Germline-derived CDR1 and CDR2 are SGHNT and YYREEE (reference sequence). The CDR3 runs 15 residues. The CDR3 region is CASSLADRRDTEAFF. The CDR3 DNA is TGTGCCAGCAGCTTGGCGGACAGGCGGGACACTGAAGCTTTCTTT.

The chain combines TRBV14 with TRBJ2-5; the D is unclear. V was cut by 5 bases and J by 4 bases, with 14 bases left in between. CDR3 length equals 14 residues. The germline V gene encodes CDR1 SGHDN and CDR2 FVKESK. The CDR3 nucleotides read TGTGCCAGCAGCGAGGTTTCCTTGGGAGAGACCCAGTACTTC. Translating gives CASSEVSLGETQYF.

V usage is TRBV29-1 and J usage is TRBJ1-1, with D perhaps TRBD1 (6 bases). Trimming stripped 4 bases from V and 0 bases from J, with 12 bases between. From germline, CDR1 is SQVTM and CDR2 ANQGSEA. The length of the CDR3 is 14 residues. CDR3 bases: TGCAGCGTTGGGCGGACAGTCTTGAACACTGAAGCTTTCTTT. The encoded protein is CSVGRTVLNTEAFF.

The rearrangement joins TRBV19 to TRBJ1-4; D is perhaps TRBD1 (6 bases). V was clipped by 4 bases and J by 6 bases, with 9 bases between them. Germline lookup yields CDR1 LNHDA and CDR2 SQIVND (reference sequence). CDR3 length: 13 amino acids. As DNA, the CDR3 is TGTGCCAGTAGTAGGGGGCGGGATGAAAAACTGTTTTTT. Translation: CASSRGRDEKLFF.

V gene TRBV5-4 combines with J gene TRBJ1-2; perhaps TRBD1 as D (5 bases). The CDR3 totals 14 residues. Germline V gives CDR1 SGHNT, CDR2 YYREEE (reference sequence). Trimming left V 0 bases short and J 8 bases short, with 14 bases between. The CDR3 DNA reads as TGTGCCAGCAGCTTGGCCAAGGCAGGGAAGGGCTACACCTTC. This sequence encodes CASSLAKAGKGYTF.

The chain links TRBV2 to TRBJ1-2; D uncertain. Germline V CDR1 and CDR2: SNHLY, FYNNEI. The CDR3 spans 17 residues. The germline V and J ends were trimmed by 2 bases and 5 bases, with 21 bases remaining between them. DNA for the CDR3: TGTGCCAGCAGTGAAATGGCGGGCCCGAGCGGGAGGTATGGCTACACCTTC. It encodes CASSEMAGPSGRYGYTF.

This clone showed up just a few times. V is TRBV5-4 and J is TRBJ1-6; no firm D call. Germline CDR1 and CDR2: SGHNT and YYREEE (reference sequence). V lost 6 bases, J lost 0 bases, and 13 bases lay in between. The CDR3 has 16 amino acids. The CDR3 nucleotides are TGTGCCAGCAACCCGGGCGGGAGCTCCTATAATTCACCCCTCCACTTT. Translated: CASNPGGSSYNSPLHF.

The rearrangement links TRBV6-6 to TRBJ1-2; D remains unclear. This CDR3 is 12 amino acids long. Germline V lookup: CDR1 MNHNY, CDR2 SVGAGI (reference sequence). V dropped 5 bases and J dropped 6 bases, with 10 bases sitting between them. CDR3 protein: CASSQDYNGYTF. The CDR3 DNA sequence: TGTGCCAGCAGTCAGGACTATAATGGCTACACCTTC.

The V call is TRBV7-9, the J call TRBJ1-1; the match to TRBD1 covers 10 bases. The CDR3 has 15 amino acids. V shed 4 bases and J 3 bases; nucleotides not matched to a gene: 5. The germline V gene encodes CDR1 SEHNR and CDR2 FQNEAQ (reference sequence). The CDR3 DNA sequence: TGTGCCAGCAGCTCAGACAGGGGGCGGGACACTGAAGCTTTCTTT. Its translation is CASSSDRGRDTEAFF.

J is TRBJ2-2 and V is TRBV27; weak D call: TRBD2 (5 bases). V lost 3 bases and J 5 bases, leaving 13 bases between the germline ends. The CDR3 consists of 15 residues. Germline V gene lookup returns CDR1 MNHEY and CDR2 SMNVEV (reference sequence). The CDR3, as DNA: TGTGCCAGCAGTTTCCTTAGGAGCGGTACCGGGGAGCTGTTTTTT. Translating gives CASSFLRSGTGELFF.

This chain links TRBV30 with TRBJ2-1; TRBD2 aligns across 15 bases. The CDR3 runs to 18 residues. Germline loops: CDR1 GTSNPN, CDR2 SVGIG (reference sequence). With 3 bases clipped from V and 1 base from J, the junction kept 7 bases outside the gene matches. CDR3 bases: TGTGCCTGGAGAGGACTAGCGGGGGGGCATAGGTCCTACAATGAGCAGTTCTTC. Protein sequence: CAWRGLAGGHRSYNEQFF.

The rearrangement links TRBV4-2 to TRBJ2-1; D unresolved. Germline assignment: CDR1 LGHNA and CDR2 YNFKEQ. This CDR3 contains 16 residues. The germline V and J ends were trimmed by 1 base and 4 bases, with 14 bases remaining between them. CDR3 nucleotides: TGTGCCAGCAGCCAAGGGGTCCACGAGACTTACAATGAGCAGTTCTTC. Translated: CASSQGVHETYNEQFF.